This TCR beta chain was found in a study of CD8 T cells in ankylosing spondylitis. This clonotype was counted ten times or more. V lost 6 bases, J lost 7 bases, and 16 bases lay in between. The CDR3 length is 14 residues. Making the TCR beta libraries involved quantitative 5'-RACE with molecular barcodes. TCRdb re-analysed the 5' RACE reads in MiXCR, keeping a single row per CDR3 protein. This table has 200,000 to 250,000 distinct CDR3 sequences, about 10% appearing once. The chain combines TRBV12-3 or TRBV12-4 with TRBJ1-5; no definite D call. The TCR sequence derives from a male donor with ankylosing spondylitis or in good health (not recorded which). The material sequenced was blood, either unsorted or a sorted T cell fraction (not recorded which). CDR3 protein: CASRPESSEQPQHF. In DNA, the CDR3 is TGTGCCAGCAGACCGGAAAGCTCGGAACAGCCCCAGCATTTT.